The 16 T cell receptor beta chains below were found in one sample sequenced in a study of blood T cell repertoires in COVID-19 (dated by TCRdb to 2018 to 2020). Library generation was performed with the immunoSEQ multiplex PCR assay. The table comes from immuneACCESS by way of TCRdb, which keeps in-frame sequences with V and J called. Part of the clones is missing from these tables; in studies checked, under half for an unresolved V gene and the rest for unknown reasons. Within this sample are a few hundred thousand clones, with around 92% of them counted one time only. The top ten constitute just over 2.5% of the sample. Sequencing used peripheral blood. These receptors all stem from a person under 30 with COVID-19, enrolled during active disease.

The genes are TRBV29-1 and TRBJ1-1; 7 bases map to TRBD1. V shed 8 bases and J 13 bases; nucleotides not matched to a gene: 13. CDR1 is SQVTM and CDR2 is ANQGSEA in the germline V gene. This CDR3 contains 11 residues. The DNA of the CDR3 is TGCAGCATGCGACAGGGTCGTGTTGTTTTCTTT. It codes for CSMRQGRVVFF.

This chain joins TRBV5-1 and TRBJ2-5, with 9 bases identical to TRBD1. The CDR3 runs to 14 residues. Germline loops: CDR1 SGHRS, CDR2 YFSETQ. Trimming removed 2 bases from V and 5 bases from J; junction bases left unmatched: 4. This CDR3 is CASSFGTGRETQYF. The DNA of the CDR3 is TGCGCCAGCAGCTTCGGGACAGGGCGGGAGACCCAGTACTTC.

The rearrangement uses TRBV11-2 and TRBJ1-6; D is possibly TRBD1 (5 bases). Trimming took off 0 bases at V and 9 bases at J, with 15 bases between the two ends. Germline V gene lookup returns CDR1 SGHAT and CDR2 FQNNGV. This CDR3 spans 16 amino acids. DNA for the CDR3: TGTGCCAGCAGCTTAGATCCCGGGGGTGTGGGTTCACCCCTCCACTTT. Encoded protein: CASSLDPGGVGSPLHF.

This rearrangement joins TRBV6-5 to TRBJ2-7, with D possibly matching TRBD2 (7 bases). Looked up from germline, CDR1 is MNHEY and CDR2 is SVGAGI. Trimming removed 6 bases from V and 2 bases from J, with 14 bases in between. The CDR3 totals 14 residues. CDR3 residues: CASSHAGATYEQYF. The CDR3 DNA reads as TGTGCCAGCAGCCATGCGGGGGCGACCTACGAGCAGTACTTC.

The chain has TRBV19 and TRBJ1-6, with 10 bases that match TRBD1. CDR1 is LNHDA and CDR2 is SQIVND in the germline V gene (reference sequence). The CDR3 consists of 14 residues. With V trimmed by 10 bases and J by 9 bases, 9 bases remained unmatched. This chain's CDR3 is CATKGQGISSPLHF. The CDR3 bases are TGTGCCACTAAGGGACAGGGGATATCTTCACCCCTCCACTTT.

The rearrangement links TRBV6-6 to TRBJ2-1, with a tentative D call TRBD1 (6 bases). Germline lookup yields CDR1 MNHNY and CDR2 SVGAGI (reference sequence). The CDR3 has 11 amino acids. V lost 10 bases and J 4 bases, leaving 8 bases between the germline ends. The CDR3 region is CATGQYNEQFF. For the CDR3, the DNA is TGTGCCACCGGACAGTACAATGAGCAGTTCTTC.

V gene TRBV4-3 combines with J gene TRBJ1-2; D is uncertain. The germline CDR1 and CDR2 sequences are LGHNA and YSLEER. The V and J ends lost 0 bases and 4 bases respectively, with 6 bases between them. CDR3 length: 13 amino acids. In nucleotides, the CDR3 is TGCGCCAGCAGCCAAGACAAATCCTATGGCTACACCTTC. Translation: CASSQDKSYGYTF.

This clone was detected once. J is TRBJ2-7 and V is TRBV3-1 (or the pseudogene TRBV3-2); D is possibly TRBD2 (5 bases). Germline CDR1 and CDR2: LGHDT and YNNKEL (reference sequence). The germline V and J ends were trimmed by 4 bases and 2 bases, with 15 bases remaining between them. The CDR3 runs 15 residues. CDR3: CASSPVLGTTYEQYF. The CDR3 DNA is TGTGCCAGCAGCCCGGTACTAGGAACCACCTACGAGCAGTACTTC.

The chain joins TRBV19 to TRBJ2-2; TRBD1 aligns across 11 bases. Unmatched junction bases numbered 7, after V lost 4 bases and J lost 6 bases. CDR1 is LNHDA, CDR2 SQIVND, per germline (reference sequence). The CDR3 is 16 amino acids. The CDR3 reads CASSTRTGGASGELFF. The CDR3 DNA sequence: TGTGCCAGTAGTACCAGGACAGGGGGCGCGTCCGGGGAGCTGTTTTTT.

About this clone: The junction departs from germline at one end; a sequencing error may be responsible. The chain uses TRBV7-7 and TRBJ2-7; D unresolved. Germline V gene lookup returns CDR1 SSHAT and CDR2 FNYEAQ (reference sequence). The CDR3 loop spans 13 amino acids. Here the CDR3 DNA reads TGTGCTAGCAGCTTAGCCCCTTCTGACGAGCAGTACTTC. Residues: CASSLAPSDEQYF.

The gene calls are TRBV11-3 and TRBJ2-2, with a possible D match to TRBD1 (6 bases). Germline V gene lookup returns CDR1 SGHNT and CDR2 YENEEA. The CDR3 extends over 15 amino acids. V was clipped by 5 bases and J by 6 bases, with 16 bases between them. The CDR3 region is CASSQGAGEPGELFF. The CDR3 DNA follows: TGTGCCAGCAGCCAAGGGGCAGGGGAGCCCGGGGAGCTGTTTTTT.

The chain employs TRBV5-4 and TRBJ2-2, with 8 bases that match TRBD1. The V gene's germline CDR1 is SGHNT and CDR2 YYREEE (reference sequence). Losses at the gene ends were 4 bases for V and 1 base for J; bases not matched to a gene: 6. This CDR3 is built from 16 residues. The CDR3 nucleotides are TGTGCCAGCAGCCCCTTAGGGACAGGGAACACCGGGGAGCTGTTTTTT. Protein: CASSPLGTGNTGELFF.

The chain employs TRBV9 and TRBJ1-2; maybe TRBD1 (6 bases). This CDR3 has 15 amino acids. V was clipped by 4 bases and J by 8 bases, with 21 bases between them. Germline V gives CDR1 SGDLS, CDR2 YYNGEE. CDR3: CASSKSTPRGEGYTF. For the CDR3, the DNA is TGTGCCAGCAGCAAGTCTACCCCCAGGGGCGAGGGCTACACCTTC. The entire variable domain, with the rest obtained from reference TRBV9 and TRBJ1-2, is as follows: DSGVTQTPKHLITATGQRVTLRCSPRSGDLSVYWYQQSLDQGLQFLIQYYNGEERAKGNILERFSAQQFPDLHSELNLSSLELGDSALYFCASSKSTPRGEGYTFGSGTRLTVV.

CDR3 amino acids: CASTQAPGERSGNTIYF. The CDR3 DNA reads TGTGCCAGCACACAAGCTCCAGGGGAAAGATCTGGAAACACCATATATTTT. The rearrangement uses TRBV27 and TRBJ1-3; weak D call: TRBD1 (6 bases). The germline gives CDR1 MNHEY, CDR2 SMNVEV (reference sequence). The CDR3 totals 17 residues. The V end was cut by 7 bases, the J end by 1 base, with 20 bases between.

The genes are TRBV11-2 and TRBJ2-1, with 8 bases matching TRBD2. The CDR3 runs to 13 residues. The germline CDR1 and CDR2 sequences are SGHAT and FQNNGV. The V segment lost 8 bases and the J segment 6 bases; nucleotides outside the gene matches: 6. The CDR3 reads CASRGGVVNEQFF. DNA of the CDR3: TGTGCCAGCCGGGGGGGAGTCGTCAATGAGCAGTTCTTC.

V is TRBV19 and J is TRBJ1-5, with D perhaps TRBD1 (5 bases). This CDR3 has 17 residues. Germline values: CDR1 LNHDA, CDR2 SQIVND (reference sequence). V dropped 6 bases and J dropped 5 bases, with 23 bases sitting between them. CDR3 in DNA: TGTGCCAGTAGCCCAAGGGGAGGTCTGGCGGTGTATCAGCCCCAGCATTTT. The encoded protein is CASSPRGGLAVYQPQHF. The whole variable domain, remainder taken from reference TRBV19 and TRBJ1-5, is DGGITQSPKYLFRKEGQNVTLSCEQNLNHDAMYWYRQDPGQGLRLIYYSQIVNDFQKGDIAEGYSVSREKKESFPLTVTSAQKNPTAFYLCASSPRGGLAVYQPQHFGDGTRLSIL.